This TCR beta chain is drawn from a study of blood T cell repertoires in COVID-19. Background on the study: The United States, Italy and Spain supplied acute and convalescent COVID-19 samples.

Assay used: immunoSEQ multiplex PCR; TCRdb lists only in-frame clones, some missing. The table has hundreds of thousands of clones, approximately 90% seen once; the top ten hold roughly 12%. The V gene lost 1 base and the J gene lost 0 bases, with 13 bases spanning the gap. The CDR3 consists of 16 residues. The germline V gene encodes CDR1 SGDLS and CDR2 YYNGEE. V is TRBV9 and J is TRBJ1-1; TRBD1 might be the D (5 bases). Material: peripheral blood. The origin of this receptor is a woman aged 45 to 65 with COVID-19, enrolled during active disease. CDR3 sequence (DNA): TGTGCCAGCAGCGTAACCACAGGCGTTATGAACACTGAAGCTTTCTTT. This codes for CASSVTTGVMNTEAFF.